What follows are 16 T cell receptor beta chains derived from one specimen sequenced in a study of graft-versus-host responses after intestinal transplantation. Assay used: immunoSEQ multiplex PCR; TCRdb lists only in-frame clones, some missing. The sample has 35,000 to 45,000 clones, roughly 95% seen once. Antigens of these TCRs are unknown. The specimen comprised unstimulated CD8+ T cells sorted from spleen or lymph node cells, sampled before transplant. Receptor source: a human donor who was the organ donor for an intestinal transplant.

Here the CDR3 DNA reads TGTGCCAGCAGCTTACTAGCGGGGCCCAGGTACAATGAGCAGTTCTTC. This translates into CASSLLAGPRYNEQFF. The chain employs TRBV7-3 and TRBJ2-1, with 9 nucleotides matching TRBD2. Germline values: CDR1 SGHTA, CDR2 FQGTGA. This CDR3 spans 16 amino acids. The trim removed 2 bases at V and 4 bases at J, leaving 6 bases unmatched. The entire variable domain, with the rest obtained from reference TRBV7-3 and TRBJ2-1, is as follows: GAGVSQTPSNKVTEKGKYVELRCDPISGHTALYWYRQSLGQGPEFLIYFQGTGAADDSGLPNDRFFAVRPEGSVSTLKIQRTERGDSAVYLCASSLLAGPRYNEQFFGPGTRLTVL.

The chain is built from TRBV4-2 and TRBJ2-5; 9 bases fit TRBD2. This CDR3 is built from 18 residues. Germline CDR1 LGHNA, CDR2 YNFKEQ. V was clipped by 3 bases and J by 2 bases; unmatched bases: 13. The CDR3 sequence: CASSQKYPSGGIQETQYF. The CDR3 DNA reads as TGTGCCAGCAGCCAGAAATACCCCAGCGGGGGGATACAAGAGACCCAGTACTTC.

The V call is TRBV2, the J call TRBJ2-5; TRBD1 matches at 8 bases. With V trimmed by 3 bases and J by 5 bases, 8 bases remained unmatched. The CDR3 contains 15 residues. CDR1 and CDR2 from the germline V gene are SNHLY and FYNNEI. CDR3 in amino acids: CASSEPGQGGETQYF. CDR3 nucleotide sequence: TGTGCCAGCAGTGAGCCCGGACAGGGTGGGGAGACCCAGTACTTC.

The chain links TRBV18 to TRBJ1-5; a weak D match, TRBD1 (6 bases). This CDR3 region has 12 residues. V lost 6 bases, J lost 6 bases, and 9 bases lay in between. The germline CDR1 and CDR2 sequences are KGHSH and LQKENI. CDR3 DNA sequence: TGTGCCAGCTCGGAGGGGGGTCAGCCCCAGCATTTT. It encodes CASSEGGQPQHF.

This chain connects TRBV4-2 to TRBJ2-7; 7 bases line up with TRBD2. The CDR3 runs 18 residues. CDR1 and CDR2 from the germline V gene are LGHNA and YNFKEQ. V lost 4 bases and J lost 4; bases outside the gene matches: 19. As DNA, the CDR3 is TGTGCCAGCAGCCCACTATACGGGGGGATCGAGAACCTTTACGAGCAGTACTTC. It is translated as CASSPLYGGIENLYEQYF.

The chain's CDR3 is CASAPGVATNEKLFF. The DNA for the CDR3 is TGTGCCAGCGCCCCAGGAGTTGCAACTAATGAAAAACTGTTTTTT. V gene TRBV7-6 combines with J gene TRBJ1-4; D is uncertain. Germline CDR1 is SGHVS and CDR2 is FNYEAQ. V was cut by 8 bases and J by 0 bases, with 13 bases left in between. The CDR3 is 15 residues long.

Worth noting for this clone: The same CDR3 can be traced to other DNA sequences in this sample. The rearrangement uses TRBV21-1 and TRBJ1-1. TRBV21-1 is labeled a pseudogene. This CDR3 spans 17 amino acids. This chain's CDR3 is CASSSCRGVIMNTEAFF. The CDR3 nucleotides are TGTGCCAGCAGCTCTTGCCGGGGGGTTATCATGAACACTGAAGCTTTTTTT.

The rearrangement uses TRBV4-1 and TRBJ1-6; 9 nucleotides match TRBD1. Germline CDR1 reads MGHRA; CDR2 reads YSYEKL. The length of the CDR3 is 14 residues. V was clipped by 2 bases and J by 9 bases; unmatched bases: 2. The CDR3 sequence: CASSQTTGGSPLHF. CDR3 DNA: TGCGCCAGCAGCCAAACGACAGGGGGTTCACCCCTCCACTTT.

This clone appeared a few times. J is TRBJ1-1 and V is TRBV7-9, with 7 nucleotides matching TRBD1. This CDR3 comprises 15 residues. V shed 3 bases, J shed 5 bases, and the junction held 9 bases outside the gene matches. Germline CDR1 is SEHNR and CDR2 is FQNEAQ (reference sequence). The CDR3 spells CASSLAQGGITEAFF. The CDR3 DNA is TGTGCCAGCAGCTTGGCGCAGGGGGGTATAACTGAAGCTTTCTTT.

The CDR3 DNA reads as TGCGCCAGCAGCCAAGCTAGCGGGGGGGCCTCCTACAATGAGCAGTTCTTC. Translated, it gives CASSQASGGASYNEQFF. This chain links TRBV4-1 with TRBJ2-1; 12 bases align to TRBD2. The CDR3 is 17 residues long. J gave up 0 bases and V 1 base, and 1 base lay outside the gene matches. Germline-derived CDR1 and CDR2 are MGHRA and YSYEKL.

As concerns this clone: This CDR3 is also generated by other DNA sequences in the sample. V gene TRBV18 combines with J gene TRBJ1-5; D perhaps matches TRBD1 (5 bases). The V and J ends lost 6 bases and 6 bases respectively, with 12 bases between them. Germline assignment: CDR1 KGHSH and CDR2 LQKENI. The CDR3 sequence is 13 residues long. CDR3 DNA: TGTGCCAGCTCTCTTGGACACGGTCAGCCCCAGCATTTT. Its protein product is CASSLGHGQPQHF.

The sample holds one count of this clone. The chain has TRBV6-5 and TRBJ2-7; D may be TRBD1 (6 bases). The ends were cut back, 0 bases at V and 5 bases at J, with 17 bases in the middle. This CDR3 contains 16 residues. Germline lookup yields CDR1 MNHEY and CDR2 SVGAGI. Here the CDR3 reads CASSYSGTGFTDEQYF. DNA of the CDR3: TGTGCCAGCAGTTACTCCGGTACAGGGTTTACCGACGAGCAGTACTTC.

The genes are TRBV5-6 and TRBJ1-6; 9 bases fit TRBD1. V was clipped by 0 bases and J by 8 bases; unmatched bases: 3. CDR1 is SGHDT and CDR2 is YYEEEE in the germline V gene. This CDR3 is 15 amino acids long. As DNA, the CDR3 is TGTGCCAGCAGCTTGGGAACAGGGGGCTATTCACCCCTCCACTTT. This codes for CASSLGTGGYSPLHF.

V usage is TRBV7-9 and J usage is TRBJ1-2; D is undetermined. The germline CDR1 and CDR2 sequences are SEHNR and FQNEAQ (reference sequence). The CDR3 is 12 residues long. V gave up 3 bases and J gave up 8 bases, with 10 bases separating them. The CDR3, as DNA: TGTGCCAGCAGCTTCAAGGTGGGAGGCTACACCTTC. Amino acids: CASSFKVGGYTF.

Remarks on this clone: One junction end disagrees with the germline gene, perhaps due to a read error. This chain uses TRBV7-7 with TRBJ2-1; TRBD1 agrees at 10 bases. CDR1 and CDR2 from the germline V gene are SSHAT and FNYEAQ (reference sequence). This CDR3 has 16 residues. The DNA for the CDR3 is TGTGCTAGCAGCTTAGGAGGAGACAGGGGGCGGAATGAGCAGTTCTTC. Amino acids: CASSLGGDRGRNEQFF.

The chain has TRBV29-1 and TRBJ1-2; D gene unclear. Germline CDR1 is SQVTM and CDR2 is ANQGSEA. V was pared by 1 base and J by 8 bases, with 14 bases between. The CDR3 contains 13 residues. Here the CDR3 DNA reads TGCAGCGTTGAAGGCGGTTGGTCTGTCGGCTACACCTTC. Translated: CSVEGGWSVGYTF.